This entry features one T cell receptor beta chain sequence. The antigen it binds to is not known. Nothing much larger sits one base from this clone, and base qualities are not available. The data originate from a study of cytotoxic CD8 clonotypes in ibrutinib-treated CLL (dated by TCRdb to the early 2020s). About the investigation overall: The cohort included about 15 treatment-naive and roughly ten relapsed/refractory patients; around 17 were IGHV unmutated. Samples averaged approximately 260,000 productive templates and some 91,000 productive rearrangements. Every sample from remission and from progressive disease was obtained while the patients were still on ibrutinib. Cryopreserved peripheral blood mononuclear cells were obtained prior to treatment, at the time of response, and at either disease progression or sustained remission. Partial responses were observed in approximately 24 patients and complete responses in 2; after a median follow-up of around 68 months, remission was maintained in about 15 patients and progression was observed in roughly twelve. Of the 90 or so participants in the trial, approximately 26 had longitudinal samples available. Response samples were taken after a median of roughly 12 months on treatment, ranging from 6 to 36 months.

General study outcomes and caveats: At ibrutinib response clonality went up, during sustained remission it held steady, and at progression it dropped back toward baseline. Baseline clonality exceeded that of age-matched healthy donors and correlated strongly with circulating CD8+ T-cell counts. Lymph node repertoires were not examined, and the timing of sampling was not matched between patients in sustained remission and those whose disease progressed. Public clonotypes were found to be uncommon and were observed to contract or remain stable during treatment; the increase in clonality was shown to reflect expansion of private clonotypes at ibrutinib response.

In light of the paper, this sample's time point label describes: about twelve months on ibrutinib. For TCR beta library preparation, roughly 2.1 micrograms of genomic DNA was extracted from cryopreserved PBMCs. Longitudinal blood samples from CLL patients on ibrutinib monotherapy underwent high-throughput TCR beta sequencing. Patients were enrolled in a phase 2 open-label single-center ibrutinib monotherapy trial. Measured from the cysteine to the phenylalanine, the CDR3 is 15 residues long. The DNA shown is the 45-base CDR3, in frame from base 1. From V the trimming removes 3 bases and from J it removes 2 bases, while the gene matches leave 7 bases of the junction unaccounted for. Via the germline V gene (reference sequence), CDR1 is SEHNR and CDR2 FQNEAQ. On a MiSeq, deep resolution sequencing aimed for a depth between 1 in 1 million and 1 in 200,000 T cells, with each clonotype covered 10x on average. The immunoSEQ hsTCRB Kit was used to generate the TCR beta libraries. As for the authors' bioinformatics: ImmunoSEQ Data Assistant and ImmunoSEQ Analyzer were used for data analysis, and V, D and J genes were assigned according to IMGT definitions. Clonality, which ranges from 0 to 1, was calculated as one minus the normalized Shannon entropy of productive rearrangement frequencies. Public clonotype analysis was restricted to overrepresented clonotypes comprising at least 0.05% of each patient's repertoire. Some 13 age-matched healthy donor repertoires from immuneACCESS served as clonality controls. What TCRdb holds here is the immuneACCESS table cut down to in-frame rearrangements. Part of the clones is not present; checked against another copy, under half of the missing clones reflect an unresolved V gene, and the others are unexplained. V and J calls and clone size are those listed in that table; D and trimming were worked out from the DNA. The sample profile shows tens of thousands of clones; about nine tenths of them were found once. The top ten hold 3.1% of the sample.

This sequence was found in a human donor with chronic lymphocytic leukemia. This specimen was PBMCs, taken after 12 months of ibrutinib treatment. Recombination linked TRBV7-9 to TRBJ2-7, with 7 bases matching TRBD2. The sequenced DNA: TGTGCCAGCAGCTTCGGTCCCGCGGGGGCCTACGAGCAGTACTTC. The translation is CASSFGPAGAYEQYF.